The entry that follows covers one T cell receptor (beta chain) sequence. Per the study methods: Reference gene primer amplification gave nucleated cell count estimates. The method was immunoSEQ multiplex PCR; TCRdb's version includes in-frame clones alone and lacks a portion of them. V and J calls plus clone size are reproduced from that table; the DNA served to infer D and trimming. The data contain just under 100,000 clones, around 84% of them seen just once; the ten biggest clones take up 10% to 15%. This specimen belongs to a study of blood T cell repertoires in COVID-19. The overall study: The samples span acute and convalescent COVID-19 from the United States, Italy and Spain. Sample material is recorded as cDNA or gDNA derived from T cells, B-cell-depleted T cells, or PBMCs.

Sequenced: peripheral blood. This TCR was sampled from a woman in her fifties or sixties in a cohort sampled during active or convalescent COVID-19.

The CDR3, as DNA: TGCGCCAGCAGTCCGAAGGGGGTGGCTAGGGCCAAAAACATTCAGTACTTC. Protein sequence: CASSPKGVARAKNIQYF. J is TRBJ2-4 and V is TRBV23-1; possibly TRBD1 for D (6 bases). TRBV23-1 is an ORF, with its function uncertain. Between the trimmed V and J ends, which lost 4 bases and 1 base, there was a span of 17 bases. CDR3 length: 17 residues.